This TCR beta chain comes out of a study of blood T cell repertoires in COVID-19. Turning to the study itself: PBMCs, B-cell-depleted T cells, or T cells provided the cDNA or gDNA that made up the material.

The data were produced by immunoSEQ multiplex PCR, yet TCRdb's version contains in-frame clones alone and is incomplete. Of 65,000 to 70,000 clones listed, about 81% are singletons. The receptor was isolated from a human donor in a cohort sampled during active COVID-19. Sequenced: peripheral blood.

The CDR3 DNA follows: TGTGCCTGGAGTGTACTTGGGGCAGACTACGAGCAGTACTTC. It yields the protein CAWSVLGADYEQYF. The chain is built from TRBV30 and TRBJ2-7, with D possibly being TRBD1 (5 bases). This CDR3 has 14 residues. Germline V CDR1 and CDR2: GTSNPN, SVGIG (reference sequence). Trimming left V 0 bases short and J 3 bases short, with 12 bases between.